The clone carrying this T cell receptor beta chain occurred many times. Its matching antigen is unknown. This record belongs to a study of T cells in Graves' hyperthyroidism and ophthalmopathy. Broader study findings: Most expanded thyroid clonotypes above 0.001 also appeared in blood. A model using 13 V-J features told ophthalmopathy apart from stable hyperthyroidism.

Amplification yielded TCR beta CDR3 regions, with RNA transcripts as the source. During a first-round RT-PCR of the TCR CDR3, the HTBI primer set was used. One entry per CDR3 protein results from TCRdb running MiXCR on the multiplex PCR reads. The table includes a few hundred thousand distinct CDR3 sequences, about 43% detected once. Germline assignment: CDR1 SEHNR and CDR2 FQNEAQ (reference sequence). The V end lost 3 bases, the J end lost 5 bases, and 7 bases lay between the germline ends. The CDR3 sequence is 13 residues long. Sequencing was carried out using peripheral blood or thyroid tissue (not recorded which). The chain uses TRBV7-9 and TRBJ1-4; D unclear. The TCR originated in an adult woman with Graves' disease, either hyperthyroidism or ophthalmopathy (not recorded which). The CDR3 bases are TGTGCCAGCAGCTTCACGCAGAATGAAAAACTGTTTTTT. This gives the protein CASSFTQNEKLFF.